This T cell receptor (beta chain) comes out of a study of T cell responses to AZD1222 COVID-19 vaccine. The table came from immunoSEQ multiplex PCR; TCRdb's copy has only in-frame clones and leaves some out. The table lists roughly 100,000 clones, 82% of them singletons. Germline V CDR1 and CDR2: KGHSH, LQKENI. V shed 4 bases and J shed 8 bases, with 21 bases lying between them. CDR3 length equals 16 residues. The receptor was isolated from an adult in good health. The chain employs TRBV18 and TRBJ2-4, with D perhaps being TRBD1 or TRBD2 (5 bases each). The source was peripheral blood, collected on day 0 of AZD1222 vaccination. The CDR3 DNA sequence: TGTGCCAGCTCACGACGGTCGGCGACGGGGACGGACATTCAGTACTTC. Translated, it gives CASSRRSATGTDIQYF.